This passage covers 32 T cell receptor beta chains from one sample sequenced in a study of glioma-infiltrating T cells. The iRepertoire nested amplicon-rescue multiplex PCR amplified TCR alpha and beta CDR3s from RNA. TCRdb independently ran MiXCR on the multiplex PCR reads; one entry per CDR3 protein. The profile shows fewer than 500,000 distinct CDR3 sequences, approximately 42% of them singletons. The source material was glioma tissue, nonneoplastic brain tissue, or PBMCs (not recorded which). All receptors derive from a human donor with low-grade glioma or glioblastoma, undergoing nonglioma brain surgery, or in good health (not recorded which).

The CDR3 DNA is TGTGCCAGCAGCCCGGCCGGGAACAATCAGCCCCAGCATTTT. Its translation is CASSPAGNNQPQHF. V and J are TRBV7-2 and TRBJ1-5; the D is unclear. The CDR3 extends over 14 amino acids. V gave up 5 bases and J gave up 3 bases, with 11 bases separating them. Germline-derived CDR1 and CDR2 are SGHTA and FQGNSA.

This chain joins TRBV27 and TRBJ2-7; 9 positions match TRBD2. Unmatched junction bases numbered 9, after V lost 2 bases and J lost 7 bases. CDR3 length equals 15 residues. Germline loops: CDR1 MNHEY, CDR2 SMNVEV (reference sequence). CDR3 DNA: TGTGCCAGCAGTTTACTAGCGGGAAAAGGCGGTGAGCAGTACTTC. It codes for CASSLLAGKGGEQYF.

This clonotype was picked up one time. V gene TRBV5-8 combines with J gene TRBJ2-3; D tentatively reads TRBD1 or TRBD2 (5 bases each). The ends were cut back, 4 bases at V and 2 bases at J, with 11 bases in the middle. The CDR3 extends over 14 amino acids. Germline CDR1 and CDR2: SGHTS and YDEGEE. The DNA for the CDR3 is TGTGCCAGCAGCCGGGACGGAAACACAGATACGCAGTATTTT. Amino acids: CASSRDGNTDTQYF.

This clonotype has a handful of counts. This chain connects TRBV7-2 to TRBJ2-7; 10 bases agree with TRBD2. CDR1 and CDR2 (germline): SGHTA, FQGNSA. After removal of 3 bases from V and 3 bases from J, the junction contained 5 bases not matched to a gene. CDR3 length: 15 amino acids. Written as DNA, the CDR3 is TGTGCCAGCAGCTTTTCTAGCGGGAGCATCTACGAGCAGTACTTC. Translated, it gives CASSFSSGSIYEQYF.

The chain links TRBV27 to TRBJ2-3; 10 bases map to TRBD2. The CDR3 has 16 amino acids. V trimming: 1 base; J trimming: 3 bases; junction bases outside the gene matches: 4. The germline V gene has CDR1 MNHEY and CDR2 SMNVEV (reference sequence). CDR3 sequence: CASSLLVAGGTDTQYF. CDR3 nucleotide sequence: TGTGCCAGCAGTTTATTGGTAGCGGGAGGTACAGATACGCAGTATTTT.

The chain employs TRBV28 and TRBJ1-2, with TRBD1 matching 7 bases. The CDR3 is 15 amino acids. Germline V gene sequence: CDR1 MDHEN, CDR2 SYDVKM. The V and J ends lost 7 bases and 4 bases, in that order; junction bases with no gene match: 12. The CDR3 nucleotides are TGTGCCAGCAACCTCGGGGAGGGGGCCCTCTATGGCTACACCTTC. Translation: CASNLGEGALYGYTF.

This clonotype was seen many times. The chain combines TRBV28 with TRBJ1-5, with unresolved D. The V end was cut by 6 bases, the J end by 7 bases, with 19 bases between. Per germline, CDR1 MDHEN and CDR2 SYDVKM. The CDR3 spans 15 residues. The chain's CDR3 is CASSPRKGSNQPQHF. The CDR3 DNA follows: TGTGCCAGCAGCCCCCGTAAAGGGAGTAACCAGCCCCAGCATTTT.

A word on this clonotype: A read error may explain this, as a much larger clone is one base away. CDR3 coding DNA: TGTGCCAGCAACGCCCCGGGGACACGTTATACGCAGTATTTT. It specifies CASNAPGTRYTQYF. The chain joins TRBV28 to TRBJ2-3, with D possibly TRBD1 on 6 matching bases. Germline CDR1 and CDR2: MDHEN and SYDVKM. Trimming stripped 7 bases from V and 7 bases from J, with 18 bases between. The CDR3 consists of 14 residues.

A few counts support this clonotype. This sequence joins TRBV4-3 and TRBJ1-1, with 7 bases lining up with TRBD1. CDR1 is LGHNA, CDR2 YSLEER, per germline. Trimming at V came to 0 bases and at J to 1 base, leaving 8 bases not matched to a gene. The CDR3 is 17 residues long. This CDR3 is CASSQDLGGWGNTEAFF. In DNA form, the CDR3 reads TGCGCCAGCAGCCAAGATCTAGGGGGCTGGGGGAACACTGAAGCTTTCTTT.

This clonotype was recorded at least ten times. The rearrangement links TRBV28 to TRBJ2-7; 8 positions agree with TRBD1. V shed 3 bases and J 5 bases; nucleotides not matched to a gene: 6. This CDR3 contains 14 residues. The germline gives CDR1 MDHEN, CDR2 SYDVKM. The CDR3 loop is CASSLDRVLDEQYF. The CDR3 region has the DNA TGTGCCAGCAGTTTGGACAGGGTCCTGGACGAGCAGTACTTC.

Regarding this clonotype: Likely a read error: the CDR3 ends without its conserved phenylalanine or tryptophan. The chain carries TRBV7-9 and TRBJ2-7; 9 nucleotides match TRBD2. Germline V gene sequence: CDR1 SEHNR, CDR2 FQNEAQ (reference sequence). V shed 5 bases and J 2 bases; nucleotides not matched to a gene: 4. The CDR3 has 14 residues. The CDR3 sequence: CASSLTSGPYEQYS. The CDR3 DNA sequence: TGTGCCAGCAGCCTGACTAGCGGACCCTACGAGCAGTACTCC.

V and J are TRBV5-1 and TRBJ2-3; D is unclear. Germline V gene data show CDR1 as SGHRS and CDR2 as YFSETQ. V was trimmed by 1 base and J by 2 bases, leaving 14 bases between them. The CDR3 spans 16 residues. This chain's CDR3 is CASSLFGISNTDTQYF. The CDR3 bases are TGCGCCAGCAGCTTGTTTGGGATTTCGAACACAGATACGCAGTATTTT.

The V call is TRBV5-4, the J call TRBJ2-7; D not resolved. The CDR3 sequence is 14 residues long. Trimming pared 1 base from V and 0 bases from J, leaving 8 bases between. Germline CDR1 is SGHNT and CDR2 is YYREEE (reference sequence). Here the CDR3 reads CASSLSRTSYEQYF. CDR3 DNA: TGTGCCAGCAGCTTGAGTCGGACCTCCTACGAGCAGTACTTC.

As regards this clonotype: A much larger clone sits a single nucleotide away, making a read error possible. This chain uses TRBV27 with TRBJ2-1; D is undetermined. The germline CDR1 and CDR2 sequences are MNHEY and SMNVEV (reference sequence). Between the trimmed V and J ends, which lost 8 bases and 5 bases, there was a span of 13 bases. This CDR3 has 13 residues. In nucleotides, the CDR3 is TGTGCCAGCTCCCCCCATGTCGACAATGAGCAGTTCTTC. Translation gives CASSPHVDNEQFF.

This clonotype was seen once. The rearrangement uses TRBV7-2 and TRBJ1-1; 8 positions agree with TRBD1. The germline V gene encodes CDR1 SGHTA and CDR2 FQGNSA. This CDR3 has 13 residues. V shed 4 bases, J shed 8 bases, and the junction held 6 bases outside the gene matches. The CDR3 DNA reads as TGTGCCAGCAGCTCACCGGGACAGGCAGAAGCTTTCTTT. It encodes CASSSPGQAEAFF.

The rearrangement links TRBV20-1 to TRBJ2-3; no reliable D call. Germline V lookup: CDR1 DFQATT, CDR2 SNEGSKA (reference sequence). V was clipped by 4 bases and J by 2 bases, with 10 bases between them. This CDR3 spans 13 amino acids. CDR3 nucleotide sequence: TGCAGTGCTAATACTTCCTACACAGATACGCAGTATTTT. It is translated as CSANTSYTDTQYF.

To note about this clonotype: A much larger clone is a single base away; this may be a read error. Lacking the conserved final phenylalanine or tryptophan, this CDR3 likely reflects a read error. The J gene is TRBJ2-1, the V gene TRBV20-1; 7 bases map to TRBD1. The CDR3 loop spans 13 amino acids. CDR1 DFQATT and CDR2 SNEGSKA come from the germline V gene (reference sequence). The V segment lost 5 bases and the J segment 7 bases; nucleotides outside the gene matches: 8. This chain's CDR3 is CSAPGTARNEQFI. DNA of the CDR3: TGCAGTGCTCCCGGGACAGCGAGAAATGAGCAGTTCATC.

This clonotype occurred a few times. The J gene is TRBJ2-7, the V gene TRBV6-5; D ambiguous. Germline CDR1 reads MNHEY; CDR2 reads SVGAGI. This CDR3 is built from 14 residues. V gave up 0 bases and J gave up 0 bases, with 6 bases separating them. CDR3 sequence (DNA): TGTGCCAGCAGTTACTCATCCAGCTCCTACGAGCAGTACTTC. Its protein is CASSYSSSSYEQYF.

Comments on this clonotype: A read error is possible here, since a much larger clone lies one base away. CDR3 loop: CASSTGSNQPQHF. CDR3 nucleotide sequence: TGTGCCAGCAGTACGGGTAGCAATCAGCCCCAGCATTTT. The V call is TRBV27, the J call TRBJ1-5; the D is unclear. This CDR3 is 13 amino acids long. The germline CDR1 and CDR2 sequences are MNHEY and SMNVEV (reference sequence). V lost 5 bases, J lost 0 bases, and 5 bases lay in between.

Worth noting for this clonotype: A read error may produce the germline difference seen at one junction end. The chain carries TRBV20-1 and TRBJ1-3; no reliable D call. The CDR3 length is 15 residues. Germline CDR1 DFQATT, CDR2 SNEGSKA (reference sequence). The CDR3 spells CSASSRGYPGNTIYF. The CDR3 DNA sequence: TGCAGTGCTAGTTCCCGCGGGTACCCTGGGAACACCATATATTTT.

The CDR3 DNA sequence: TGTGCCAGCAGCTTGGGGGGGAGCGGGTCCGGATACTTC. Its protein product is CASSLGGSGSGYF. The chain recombines TRBV5-4 with TRBJ2-7; D possibly corresponds to TRBD2 (6 bases). CDR1 is SGHNT and CDR2 is YYREEE in the germline V gene (reference sequence). This CDR3 has 13 amino acids. V lost 0 bases to trimming and J lost 13 bases, with 17 bases between them.

As for this clonotype: Given a much more abundant clone one base away, this may be a read error. The V call is TRBV20-1, the J call TRBJ1-2; D gene uncertain. V was shortened by 0 bases and J by 2 bases, with 10 bases between the two germline ends. The CDR3 sequence is 14 residues long. CDR1 DFQATT and CDR2 SNEGSKA come from the germline V gene (reference sequence). The CDR3 region is CSARDLPDNYGYTF. The DNA for the CDR3 is TGCAGTGCTAGAGATCTGCCAGACAACTATGGCTACACCTTC.

Only a few counts were recorded for this clonotype. This rearrangement joins TRBV10-3 to TRBJ1-5; D might be TRBD1 (6 bases). CDR1 ENHRY and CDR2 SYGVKD come from the germline V gene. The length of the CDR3 is 16 residues. Trimming pared 6 bases from V and 1 base from J, leaving 16 bases between. The chain's CDR3 is CAISSQGRGSNQPQHF. CDR3 DNA sequence: TGTGCCATCAGCTCCCAGGGGCGAGGAAGCAATCAGCCCCAGCATTTT.

As for this clonotype: A read error is possible here, since a much larger clone lies one base away. The chain links TRBV7-3 to TRBJ2-7; 10 bases line up with TRBD2. Germline loops: CDR1 SGHTA, CDR2 FQGTGA. The V gene end was trimmed by 5 bases and the J gene end by 3 bases; junction bases not matched to a gene: 4. The CDR3 extends over 14 amino acids. The CDR3, as DNA: TGTGCCAGCAGCCACAGCGGGAGGGACTACGAGCAGTACTTC. Protein: CASSHSGRDYEQYF.

Concerning this clonotype: This could be a read error, since a much larger clone is one nucleotide away. The rearrangement joins TRBV27 to TRBJ1-1; D is undetermined. CDR1 and CDR2 from the germline V gene are MNHEY and SMNVEV (reference sequence). CDR3 length equals 15 residues. Trimming pared 4 bases from V and 4 bases from J, leaving 16 bases between. CDR3 in amino acids: CASSSEAGPITEAFF. Written as DNA, the CDR3 is TGTGCCAGCAGTTCCGAGGCAGGCCCTATCACTGAAGCTTTCTTT.

The V call is TRBV20-1, the J call TRBJ2-3; D gene unclear. Germline V gene data show CDR1 as DFQATT and CDR2 as SNEGSKA (reference sequence). This CDR3 is 12 amino acids long. Trimming stripped 7 bases from V and 4 bases from J, with 12 bases between. The CDR3 is CSGYRAPDTQYF. The CDR3 DNA sequence: TGCAGTGGGTATAGGGCTCCAGATACGCAGTATTTT.

The chain employs TRBV20-1 and TRBJ2-1; D is tentatively TRBD1 or TRBD2 (5 bases each). V shed 4 bases and J shed 4 bases, with 14 bases lying between them. Germline-derived CDR1 and CDR2 are DFQATT and SNEGSKA (reference sequence). This CDR3 region has 14 residues. The CDR3 DNA reads TGCAGTGCTATCGGCAGGGACCCATACAATGAGCAGTTCTTC. Translating it yields CSAIGRDPYNEQFF.

In regard to this clonotype: With a much larger clone just one base away, this may be a read error. The V call is TRBV15, the J call TRBJ1-1, with D unresolved. CDR3 length equals 13 residues. Germline CDR1 is LNHNV and CDR2 is YYDKDF (reference sequence). This chain's CDR3 is CATRRDLNTEAFF. The CDR3 DNA is TGTGCCACCAGAAGAGATCTGAATACTGAAGCTTTCTTT.

This clonotype was seen a handful of times. The chain links TRBV5-1 to TRBJ2-7; no clear D. V dropped 3 bases and J dropped 0 bases, with 10 bases sitting between them. CDR1 and CDR2 from the germline V gene are SGHRS and YFSETQ. CDR3 length: 14 amino acids. The CDR3 region is CASSSLTLSYEQYF. As DNA, the CDR3 is TGCGCCAGCAGCTCCCTCACACTCTCCTACGAGCAGTACTTC.

A few counts support this clonotype. CDR3 protein: CASSFGGTGELFF. In DNA, the CDR3 is TGTGCCAGCAGCTTCGGCGGGACCGGGGAACTGTTTTTT. This chain links TRBV7-9 with TRBJ1-4, with D tentatively TRBD1 (5 bases). Germline loops: CDR1 SEHNR, CDR2 FQNEAQ (reference sequence). The CDR3 length is 13 residues. Trimming pared 3 bases from V and 12 bases from J, leaving 14 bases between. Full variable domain (outside the CDR3, taken from reference TRBV7-9 and TRBJ1-4): DTGVSQNPRHKITKRGQNVTFRCDPISEHNRLYWYRQTLGQGPEFLTYFQNEAQLEKSRLLSDRFSAERPKGSFSTLEIQRTEQGDSAMYLCASSFGGTGELFFGSGTQLSVL.

The table lists this clonotype with a few counts. The CDR3 nucleotides are TGTGCCAGCAGCCATGCCTCAGGGAACCAAGAGACCCAGTACTTC. Its translation: CASSHASGNQETQYF. V gene TRBV4-2 combines with J gene TRBJ2-5; D may be TRBD1 (5 bases). Per germline, CDR1 LGHNA and CDR2 YNFKEQ. The CDR3 spans 15 residues. V gave up 3 bases and J gave up 0 bases, with 11 bases separating them.

The V gene is TRBV6-1, the J gene TRBJ2-7; unclear D gene. Deletions cut 2 bases from V and 0 bases from J, with 17 bases between. Germline-derived CDR1 and CDR2 are MNHNS and SASEGT. The CDR3 consists of 17 residues. CDR3 coding DNA: TGTGCCAGCAGTGAATTAACGACAATCCAGAGCTCCTACGAGCAGTACTTC. Protein product: CASSELTTIQSSYEQYF.